The 26 T cell receptor beta chains given below trace back to one sample, sequenced in a study of blood T cell repertoires in COVID-19. Only in-frame clones appear in the TCRdb table, and some are missing; sequencing was by immunoSEQ multiplex PCR. Here the sample spans 130,000 to 150,000 clones, over 75% being singletons. Sequencing was performed on peripheral blood. The source of these receptors is a woman aged 60 to 75 with COVID-19, enrolled during active disease.

J is TRBJ1-2 and V is TRBV2; D remains unclear. Germline V gives CDR1 SNHLY, CDR2 FYNNEI. This CDR3 comprises 11 residues. V dropped 6 bases and J dropped 6 bases, with 8 bases sitting between them. CDR3 nucleotide sequence: TGTGCCAGCAGGTTCGGAGATGGCTACACCTTC. Translation gives CASRFGDGYTF.

The chain links TRBV7-3 to TRBJ2-1; D is perhaps TRBD2 (6 bases). V was shortened by 5 bases and J by 8 bases, with 19 bases between the two germline ends. This CDR3 region has 15 residues. CDR1 is SGHTA, CDR2 FQGTGA, per germline. This CDR3 reads CASSLQAGSGYEQFF. CDR3 DNA sequence: TGTGCCAGCAGCCTCCAAGCGGGTAGTGGGTATGAGCAGTTCTTC.

This clone has more than one count but fewer than ten. J is TRBJ2-1 and V is TRBV4-2; 9 bases line up with TRBD2. J gave up 8 bases and V 4 bases, and 18 bases lay outside the gene matches. Germline CDR1 LGHNA, CDR2 YNFKEQ. The CDR3 consists of 18 residues. As DNA, the CDR3 is TGTGCCAGCAGCCTTAAGCAAGCGGGGGGCCTAGGGGCTGATGAGCAGTTCTTC. Amino acid sequence: CASSLKQAGGLGADEQFF.

The J gene is TRBJ2-5, the V gene TRBV19; tentative D call: TRBD2 (6 bases). Per germline, CDR1 LNHDA and CDR2 SQIVND (reference sequence). The CDR3 has 14 residues. V was trimmed by 6 bases and J by 5 bases, leaving 16 bases between them. In DNA, the CDR3 is TGTGCCAGTAGCGGGATCGAGAGCGGGGAGACCCAGTACTTC. Protein: CASSGIESGETQYF.

The rearrangement uses TRBV29-1 and TRBJ1-2; TRBD1 matches 9 bases. The length of the CDR3 is 15 residues. With V trimmed by 3 bases and J by 2 bases, 7 bases remained unmatched. The germline V gene has CDR1 SQVTM and CDR2 ANQGSEA. DNA of the CDR3: TGCAGCGTTGATTGGGCGGGACAGGGAAACTATGGCTACACCTTC. Its translation is CSVDWAGQGNYGYTF.

The CDR3 loop reads CASSHLLPGLAGSETQYF. The CDR3 nucleotides are TGTGCCAGCAGCCACCTACTCCCGGGACTAGCGGGGTCAGAGACCCAGTACTTC. V usage is TRBV3-1 (or the pseudogene TRBV3-2) and J usage is TRBJ2-5, with TRBD2 identical over 13 bases. Germline trimming cut 3 bases from V and 4 bases from J; bases unmatched to any gene: 11. The CDR3 is made up of 18 amino acids. Germline CDR1 LGHDT, CDR2 YNNKEL (reference sequence).

This chain joins TRBV7-2 and TRBJ2-1; 10 bases line up with TRBD2. Germline CDR1 SGHTA, CDR2 FQGNSA. This CDR3 is built from 16 residues. V shed 3 bases and J 5 bases; nucleotides not matched to a gene: 7. The CDR3 region is CASSLMSGGGDNEQFF. The DNA for the CDR3 is TGTGCCAGCAGCTTGATGAGCGGGGGGGGAGACAATGAGCAGTTCTTC.

This clone appeared a single time. The CDR3 DNA sequence: TGTGCCAGCAGCTTGCGGCGGGGGGGCACAGATACGCAGTATTTT. This sequence encodes CASSLRRGGTDTQYF. V usage is TRBV7-3 and J usage is TRBJ2-3, with 8 positions matching TRBD2. This CDR3 contains 15 residues. The J segment lost 1 base and the V segment lost 3 bases, leaving 3 bases of the junction unmatched. Per germline, CDR1 SGHTA and CDR2 FQGTGA.

This chain connects TRBV3-1 (or the pseudogene TRBV3-2) to TRBJ1-5, with D unresolved. The V and J ends lost 0 bases and 2 bases respectively, with 8 bases between them. The CDR3 consists of 15 residues. CDR1 LGHDT and CDR2 YNNKEL come from the germline V gene (reference sequence). CDR3 residues: CASSQEHSRNQPQHF. In DNA form, the CDR3 reads TGTGCCAGCAGCCAAGAGCACAGTCGCAATCAGCCCCAGCATTTT.

CDR3 protein: CASSLYDRGYGYTF. The CDR3 coding sequence is TGTGCCAGCAGCTTATACGACAGGGGCTATGGCTACACCTTC. V and J are TRBV7-2 and TRBJ1-2; 8 bases match TRBD1. Germline CDR1 SGHTA, CDR2 FQGNSA. The ends lost 2 bases at V and 4 bases at J; junction bases unmatched: 3. CDR3 size: 14 residues.

In its sample, this clone was seen once. The J gene is TRBJ1-2, the V gene TRBV5-8; TRBD1 is a possible D gene (6 bases). Germline lookup yields CDR1 SGHTS and CDR2 YDEGEE. V dropped 5 bases and J dropped 4 bases, with 12 bases sitting between them. CDR3 length: 13 amino acids. The CDR3 protein is CASRPDRLYGYTF. DNA for the CDR3: TGTGCCAGCAGACCTGACAGGCTCTATGGCTACACCTTC.

J is TRBJ2-7 and V is TRBV11-2; D might be TRBD2 (5 bases). The CDR3 loop spans 12 amino acids. From germline, CDR1 is SGHAT and CDR2 FQNNGV. Between the trimmed V and J ends, which lost 3 bases and 4 bases, there was a span of 7 bases. This chain's CDR3 is CASSFRGYEQYF. CDR3 DNA: TGTGCCAGCAGCTTTCGGGGTTACGAGCAGTACTTC.

The chain employs TRBV13 and TRBJ1-6, with D uncertain. Germline V CDR1 and CDR2: PRHDT, FYEKMQ (reference sequence). This CDR3 spans 16 amino acids. Trimming left V 3 bases short and J 0 bases short, with 9 bases between. CDR3 nucleotide sequence: TGTGCCAGCAGCTTCCGACGGGGCTCCTATAATTCACCCCTCCACTTT. This sequence encodes CASSFRRGSYNSPLHF.

The rearrangement uses TRBV4-2 and TRBJ1-5; unclear D gene. Germline CDR1 and CDR2: LGHNA and YNFKEQ. V gave up 0 bases and J gave up 3 bases, with 24 bases separating them. This CDR3 spans 20 amino acids. In nucleotides, the CDR3 is TGTGCCAGCAGCCAAGACTTGGCGGTGAGCTTCCCTCCTCCCAATCAGCCCCAGCATTTT. As protein: CASSQDLAVSFPPPNQPQHF.

CDR3 loop: CASSSGLPPYEQYF. The CDR3 DNA sequence: TGCGCCAGCAGCTCGGGACTACCACCCTACGAGCAGTACTTC. This sequence joins TRBV5-1 and TRBJ2-7, with TRBD2 matching over 7 bases. CDR1 and CDR2 from the germline V gene are SGHRS and YFSETQ. The ends lost 3 bases at V and 2 bases at J; junction bases unmatched: 5. The CDR3 has 14 residues. Together with reference TRBV5-1 and TRBJ2-7, the CDR3 gives the full variable domain: KAGVTQTPRYLIKTRGQQVTLSCSPISGHRSVSWYQQTPGQGLQFLFEYFSETQRNKGNFPGRFSGRQFSNSRSEMNVSTLELGDSALYLCASSSGLPPYEQYFGPGTRLTVT.

CDR3 bases: TGCGCCAGCAGCGACCCGTCTAGCGGGACCTTGTACCAAGAGACCCAGTACTTC. Residues: CASSDPSSGTLYQETQYF. The chain uses TRBV4-1 and TRBJ2-5; 9 bases match TRBD2. Trimming at V came to 5 bases and at J to 0 bases, leaving 13 bases not matched to a gene. The CDR3 runs 18 residues. Germline V CDR1 and CDR2: MGHRA, YSYEKL.

This chain joins TRBV4-1 and TRBJ2-3; D is undetermined. Germline CDR1 and CDR2: MGHRA and YSYEKL. V dropped 0 bases and J dropped 5 bases, with 9 bases sitting between them. CDR3 length: 14 residues. CDR3 region: CASSQDPGLDTQYF. The CDR3 DNA reads as TGCGCCAGCAGCCAAGACCCGGGTCTAGATACGCAGTATTTT.

The chain is built from TRBV19 and TRBJ1-6; D may be TRBD1 (6 bases). The CDR3 sequence is 17 residues long. V gave up 2 bases and J gave up 4 bases, with 15 bases separating them. The germline gives CDR1 LNHDA, CDR2 SQIVND (reference sequence). The CDR3 reads CASSIRTERRYNSPLHF. In DNA, the CDR3 is TGTGCCAGTAGTATACGGACAGAAAGACGGTATAATTCACCCCTCCACTTT.

This chain links TRBV10-1 with TRBJ2-7, with TRBD2 identical over 9 bases. J gave up 2 bases and V 3 bases, and 5 bases lay outside the gene matches. This CDR3 is built from 15 residues. The V gene's germline CDR1 is WNHNN and CDR2 SYGVQD (reference sequence). The CDR3 spells CASSDGTSPTYEQYF. The CDR3 nucleotides read TGCGCCAGCAGTGATGGGACTAGCCCTACCTACGAGCAGTACTTC.

Here the CDR3 DNA reads TGTGCCAGCTCACCACTACAGGGTCCAGATACGCAGTATTTT. It translates to CASSPLQGPDTQYF. The rearrangement joins TRBV18 to TRBJ2-3, with D possibly being TRBD1 (6 bases). The germline V gene encodes CDR1 KGHSH and CDR2 LQKENI. The V end was cut by 1 base, the J end by 4 bases, with 9 bases between. The CDR3 has 14 amino acids.

The CDR3 DNA sequence: TGCAGCGTTGAACTAGGGGGCGAGGGTGGCTACACCTTC. It specifies CSVELGGEGGYTF. J is TRBJ1-2 and V is TRBV29-1, with 7 bases fitting TRBD1. The ends lost 2 bases at V and 7 bases at J; junction bases unmatched: 7. The germline V gene encodes CDR1 SQVTM and CDR2 ANQGSEA. CDR3 length: 13 residues.

The chain links TRBV18 to TRBJ1-2, with a weak D call TRBD1 (6 bases). Trimming stripped 4 bases from V and 3 bases from J, with 12 bases between. The CDR3 loop spans 14 amino acids. Germline CDR1 and CDR2: KGHSH and LQKENI. The CDR3 here is CASSQGDGHYGYTF. The CDR3 DNA follows: TGTGCCAGCTCACAGGGGGACGGACACTATGGCTACACCTTC.

The chain uses TRBV24-1 and TRBJ2-1, with TRBD1 matching 8 bases. Losses at the gene ends were 4 bases for V and 2 bases for J; bases not matched to a gene: 12. The CDR3 extends over 18 amino acids. From germline, CDR1 is KGHDR and CDR2 SFDVKD. The CDR3 is CATSDRMVTGDPYNEQFF. The CDR3 DNA follows: TGTGCCACCAGTGACCGAATGGTGACAGGGGACCCCTACAATGAGCAGTTCTTC.

The rearrangement links TRBV10-3 to TRBJ2-7, with TRBD2 matching 10 bases. V gave up 7 bases and J gave up 7 bases; unmatched junction bases: 7. The CDR3 sequence is 13 residues long. Germline loops: CDR1 ENHRY, CDR2 SYGVKD. CDR3 in DNA: TGTGCCATCACCCAGGTAGCGGGGGGAGAGCAGTACTTC. This encodes CAITQVAGGEQYF.

The chain has TRBV7-3 and TRBJ2-5; D is perhaps TRBD2 (6 bases). Germline-derived CDR1 and CDR2 are SGHTA and FQGTGA. The V end lost 5 bases, the J end lost 1 base, and 14 bases lay between the germline ends. The CDR3 sequence is 15 residues long. Here the CDR3 reads CASSPRGTTQETQYF. The CDR3 nucleotides read TGTGCCAGCAGCCCCCGGGGGACCACCCAAGAGACCCAGTACTTC.

The rearrangement joins TRBV2 to TRBJ2-1; 8 positions match TRBD2. J lost 4 bases, V lost 7 bases, and 12 bases had no gene match. Per germline, CDR1 SNHLY and CDR2 FYNNEI. This CDR3 has 16 residues. The CDR3 here is CASTTHSGDFYNEQFF. The DNA of the CDR3 is TGTGCCAGCACCACGCATAGCGGGGATTTTTACAATGAGCAGTTCTTC.